The 22 T cell receptor beta chains in this list originate from one sample, sequenced in a study of spatial heterogeneity in lung cancer. Stated time point: blood at routine non-recurrence follow-up after resection. Whole RNA, which was extracted from tumor, nontumor lung tissue or frozen PBMC, was sequenced without any cell sorting. TCRdb reanalysed the 5' RACE reads using MiXCR and keeps one entry per CDR3 protein. The sample lists 45,000 to 65,000 distinct CDR3 sequences, around 7.7% occurring once. The sample in question was PBMCs, obtained at follow-up. The receptor source for this set is a female donor with early-stage non-small cell lung cancer.

In this sample, this clonotype turned up many times. V is TRBV20-1 and J is TRBJ2-1; tentative D call: TRBD2 (7 bases). Trimming removed 1 base at V and 10 bases at J, with 17 bases between. Germline V CDR1 and CDR2: DFQATT, SNEGSKA (reference sequence). The CDR3 totals 14 residues. CDR3 region: CSARVAGAFREQFF. In nucleotides, the CDR3 is TGCAGTGCTAGAGTTGCGGGGGCCTTCCGAGAGCAGTTCTTC.

This rearrangement joins TRBV25-1 to TRBJ2-7, with D uncertain. From germline, CDR1 is MGHDK and CDR2 SYGVNS. Trimming took 3 bases from V and 2 from J, leaving 14 bases between them. The CDR3 loop spans 15 amino acids. DNA of the CDR3: TGTGCCAGCAGTGATGTTACAGTGGCCACCTACGAGCAGTACTTC. It yields the protein CASSDVTVATYEQYF.

In its sample, this clonotype was seen many times. V usage is TRBV28 and J usage is TRBJ2-1; 11 nucleotides match TRBD2. CDR3 length: 20 amino acids. Germline-derived CDR1 and CDR2 are MDHEN and SYDVKM. The ends lost 8 bases at V and 0 bases at J; junction bases unmatched: 18. The CDR3 loop is CASLPQLRASGGSSYNEQFF. In DNA, the CDR3 is TGTGCCAGCCTGCCCCAGCTTAGGGCTAGCGGGGGGAGCTCCTACAATGAGCAGTTCTTC.

In this sample, this clonotype turned up many times. The chain couples TRBV6-2 or TRBV6-3 to TRBJ1-2; 9 bases align to TRBD1. The CDR3 sequence is 14 residues long. Germline V gives CDR1 MNHEY, CDR2 SVGEGT. Trimming removed 6 bases from V and 0 bases from J; junction bases left unmatched: 2. The CDR3 here is CASRGTGSNYGYTF. The CDR3 bases are TGTGCCAGCAGAGGGACAGGGTCTAACTATGGCTACACCTTC.

Only a few counts were recorded for this clonotype. The chain employs TRBV7-2 and TRBJ1-4; D is perhaps TRBD1 (5 bases). V was pared by 1 base and J by 11 bases, with 20 bases between. The CDR3 runs to 16 residues. Germline CDR1 SGHTA, CDR2 FQGNSA. The DNA of the CDR3 is TGTGCCAGCAGCTTAGACGACAGCGTAACACAGAGGAAACTGTTTTTT. Translating it yields CASSLDDSVTQRKLFF.

This clonotype has a handful of counts. This chain connects TRBV5-1 to TRBJ2-2, with D perhaps TRBD2 (6 bases). Germline values: CDR1 SGHRS, CDR2 YFSETQ. The CDR3 consists of 16 residues. The V end lost 0 bases, the J end lost 0 bases, and 9 bases lay between the germline ends. The CDR3 DNA is TGCGCCAGCAGCTTGGCGGCGGGAACGAACACCGGGGAGCTGTTTTTT. This codes for CASSLAAGTNTGELFF.

The chain uses TRBV9 and TRBJ2-2, with 7 bases that match TRBD1. Per the germline V gene, CDR1 is SGDLS and CDR2 is YYNGEE. CDR3 size: 15 residues. Trimming at V came to 3 bases and at J to 3 bases, leaving 5 bases not matched to a gene. The CDR3 sequence: CASSEGTADTGELFF. DNA of the CDR3: TGTGCCAGCAGCGAAGGGACAGCCGACACCGGGGAGCTGTTTTTT.

This clonotype was observed at least ten times. The chain is built from TRBV20-1 and TRBJ1-4; no clear D. This CDR3 is built from 14 residues. Germline V gene data show CDR1 as DFQATT and CDR2 as SNEGSKA (reference sequence). V was pared by 3 bases and J by 10 bases, with 18 bases between. CDR3 sequence (DNA): TGCAGTGCTAGCCCCACGCAGGCCCCCCGAAAACTGTTTTTT. It is translated as CSASPTQAPRKLFF.

For the CDR3, the DNA is TGTGCCAGCAGTTACTCCCCCCCGGCGAACACCGGGGAGCTGTTTTTT. Translating gives CASSYSPPANTGELFF. The V and J genes are TRBV6-5 and TRBJ2-2; D gene unclear. Trimming took 0 bases from V and 0 from J, leaving 8 bases between them. Per the germline V gene, CDR1 is MNHEY and CDR2 is SVGAGI. The length of the CDR3 is 16 residues.

The chain combines TRBV27 with TRBJ2-2, with 13 positions matching TRBD2. The V and J ends lost 5 bases and 7 bases, in that order; junction bases with no gene match: 16. The CDR3 is made up of 19 amino acids. Per germline, CDR1 MNHEY and CDR2 SMNVEV (reference sequence). In DNA form, the CDR3 reads TGTGCCAGCAGTCCTCGGCCTCTGACTAGCGGGGGGCCCGTCGGGGAGCTGTTTTTT. Translated: CASSPRPLTSGGPVGELFF.

The V call is TRBV7-3, the J call TRBJ2-1, with 8 nucleotides matching TRBD2. Germline assignment: CDR1 SGHTA and CDR2 FQGTGA. The CDR3 runs to 15 residues. V shed 3 bases, J shed 7 bases, and the junction held 8 bases outside the gene matches. Here the CDR3 DNA reads TGTGCCAGCAGCTTGGCCCCGGGGGGGCCGAATGAGCAGTTCTTC. It yields the protein CASSLAPGGPNEQFF.

This clonotype was seen a handful of times. This chain connects TRBV6-1 to TRBJ2-7, with D perhaps matching TRBD2 (5 bases). CDR3 length: 14 amino acids. Looked up from germline, CDR1 is MNHNS and CDR2 is SASEGT. Trimming removed 5 bases at V and 0 bases at J, with 11 bases between. The DNA for the CDR3 is TGTGCCAGCAGTCTCCGGACTTTCTCCTACGAGCAGTACTTC. Translation gives CASSLRTFSYEQYF.

This clonotype came up many times. The chain recombines TRBV9 with TRBJ1-4; D not certain. V lost 0 bases and J 3 bases, leaving 9 bases between the germline ends. This CDR3 contains 15 residues. CDR1 is SGDLS and CDR2 is YYNGEE in the germline V gene. In DNA, the CDR3 is TGTGCCAGCAGCGTAGATTTCGAAGCTAATGAAAAACTGTTTTTT. It specifies CASSVDFEANEKLFF. Together with reference TRBV9 and TRBJ1-4, the CDR3 gives the full variable domain: DSGVTQTPKHLITATGQRVTLRCSPRSGDLSVYWYQQSLDQGLQFLIQYYNGEERAKGNILERFSAQQFPDLHSELNLSSLELGDSALYFCASSVDFEANEKLFFGSGTQLSVL.

This clonotype has a handful of counts. This chain links TRBV20-1 with TRBJ1-1, with D perhaps matching TRBD1 (5 bases). In germline, CDR1 is DFQATT, CDR2 SNEGSKA (reference sequence). The CDR3 spans 17 residues. The V end lost 0 bases, the J end lost 5 bases, and 22 bases lay between the germline ends. CDR3 in DNA: TGCAGTGCTAGAGATAGTGTTCCCGGGGGGGTTTGGACTGAAGCTTTCTTT. Translation: CSARDSVPGGVWTEAFF.

At least ten counts were recorded for this clonotype. The chain links TRBV5-1 to TRBJ2-1; 15 positions agree with TRBD2. This CDR3 spans 15 amino acids. With V trimmed by 4 bases and J by 9 bases, 5 bases remained unmatched. Germline V CDR1 and CDR2: SGHRS, YFSETQ. The CDR3 here is CASSAGLAGGGEQFF. In DNA, the CDR3 is TGCGCCAGCAGCGCGGGACTAGCGGGGGGAGGTGAGCAGTTCTTC.

This clonotype was recorded a few times. This chain connects TRBV6-5 to TRBJ1-1, with unresolved D. The V gene's germline CDR1 is MNHEY and CDR2 SVGAGI. V dropped 6 bases and J dropped 11 bases, with 13 bases sitting between them. The CDR3 is made up of 11 amino acids. CDR3 coding DNA: TGTGCCAGCAGAAACTTACGGATGGCTTTCTTT. The encoded protein is CASRNLRMAFF.

Many counts were recorded for this clonotype. The chain joins TRBV7-9 to TRBJ2-3, with D perhaps being TRBD1 or TRBD2 (6 bases each). Germline V lookup: CDR1 SEHNR, CDR2 FQNEAQ (reference sequence). The germline V and J ends were trimmed by 5 bases and 4 bases, with 13 bases remaining between them. CDR3 size: 14 residues. CDR3 in amino acids: CASSLARGADTQYF. The CDR3 DNA is TGTGCCAGCAGCCTGGCAAGGGGGGCAGATACGCAGTATTTT.

This clonotype was counted between two and nine times. This chain uses TRBV18 with TRBJ1-1; D ambiguous. CDR3 length: 14 amino acids. Looked up from germline, CDR1 is KGHSH and CDR2 is LQKENI. Trimming removed 6 bases at V and 2 bases at J, with 13 bases between. CDR3 loop: CASSLQVENTEAFF. The CDR3 nucleotides are TGTGCCAGCTCCCTCCAGGTGGAAAACACTGAAGCTTTCTTT.

In this sample, this clonotype turned up many times. The chain couples TRBV3-1 to TRBJ1-1; D uncertain. V was cut by 2 bases and J by 5 bases, with 9 bases left in between. The CDR3 has 13 residues. Germline loops: CDR1 LGHDT, CDR2 YNNKEL (reference sequence). CDR3 sequence reads: CASSQQVLTEAFF. The CDR3 DNA is TGTGCCAGCAGCCAACAGGTTTTAACTGAAGCTTTCTTT.

This clonotype was seen a few times. The CDR3 spells CASSLVGGAVNIQYF. In nucleotides, the CDR3 is TGTGCCAGCAGTTTAGTCGGGGGGGCCGTGAACATTCAGTACTTC. V gene TRBV28 combines with J gene TRBJ2-4, with TRBD2 identical over 8 bases. The V and J ends lost 2 bases and 7 bases, in that order; junction bases with no gene match: 7. The CDR3 has 15 amino acids. CDR1 is MDHEN, CDR2 SYDVKM, per germline.

The chain combines TRBV29-1 with TRBJ1-6; 7 bases line up with TRBD1. Unmatched junction bases numbered 12, after V lost 6 bases and J lost 7 bases. CDR3 size: 15 residues. Germline V gene data show CDR1 as SQVTM and CDR2 as ANQGSEA. The CDR3: CSVSGTAGTNSPLHF. CDR3 DNA sequence: TGCAGCGTCTCCGGGACAGCGGGAACGAATTCACCCCTCCACTTT.

This clonotype was seen at least ten times. The chain employs TRBV7-2 and TRBJ2-5; a weak D match, TRBD1 (6 bases). The CDR3 contains 15 residues. CDR1 and CDR2 from the germline V gene are SGHTA and FQGNSA. The V end lost 5 bases, the J end lost 4 bases, and 17 bases lay between the germline ends. CDR3 sequence reads: CASSPQGIWRETQYF. The CDR3 DNA sequence: TGTGCCAGCAGCCCCCAGGGGATCTGGAGAGAGACCCAGTACTTC. Full variable domain (outside the CDR3, taken from reference TRBV7-2 and TRBJ2-5): GAGVSQSPSNKVTEKGKDVELRCDPISGHTALYWYRQSLGQGLEFLIYFQGNSAPDKSGLPSDRFSAERTGGSVSTLTIQRTQQEDSAVYLCASSPQGIWRETQYFGPGTRLLVL.